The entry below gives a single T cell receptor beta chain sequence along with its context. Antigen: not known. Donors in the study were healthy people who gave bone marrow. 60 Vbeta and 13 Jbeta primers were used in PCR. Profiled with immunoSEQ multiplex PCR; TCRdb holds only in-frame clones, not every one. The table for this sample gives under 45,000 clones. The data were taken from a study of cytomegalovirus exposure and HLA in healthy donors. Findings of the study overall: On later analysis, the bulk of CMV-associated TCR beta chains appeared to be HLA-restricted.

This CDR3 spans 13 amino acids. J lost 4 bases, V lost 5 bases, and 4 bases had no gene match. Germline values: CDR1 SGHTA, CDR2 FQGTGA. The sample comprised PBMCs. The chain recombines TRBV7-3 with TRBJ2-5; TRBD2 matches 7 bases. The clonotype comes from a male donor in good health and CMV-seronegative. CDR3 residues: CASSPRGGETQYF. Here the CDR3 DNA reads TGTGCCAGCAGCCCCCGCGGGGGAGAGACCCAGTACTTC.